These 2 T cell receptor beta chains were sequenced from one sample in a study of T cells in Graves' hyperthyroidism and ophthalmopathy. Amplified TCR beta CDR3 regions derived from RNA transcripts. The primer set for the first-round RT-PCR of the TCR CDR3 was HTBI. Using its own MiXCR run on the multiplex PCR reads, TCRdb lists one record per CDR3 protein. The data hold 600,000 to 700,000 distinct CDR3 sequences, with over 12% observed a single time. The specimen was blood. The receptor source for this set is a woman aged 40 to 50 with Graves' ophthalmopathy.

This clonotype was detected many times. The chain employs TRBV20-1 and TRBJ2-5; no clear D gene. Trimming left V 3 bases short and J 5 bases short, with 13 bases between. This CDR3 contains 13 residues. Germline assignment: CDR1 DFQATT and CDR2 SNEGSKA (reference sequence). The CDR3 coding sequence is TGCAGTGCTAGGAAGATAACCAGTGAGACCCAGTACTTC. Amino acid sequence: CSARKITSETQYF.

This clonotype came up a few times. The V call is TRBV28, the J call TRBJ2-7; no definite D call. The germline V and J ends were trimmed by 8 bases and 2 bases, with 10 bases remaining between them. CDR1 is MDHEN, CDR2 SYDVKM, per germline. The CDR3 is 12 amino acids. This chain's CDR3 is CASYTAPYEQYF. CDR3 in DNA: TGTGCCAGCTACACAGCACCCTACGAGCAGTACTTC.